These 7 T cell receptor beta chains were all obtained from the same sample, sequenced in a study of Graves' ophthalmopathy and Graves' hyperthyroidism (dated by TCRdb to 2017 to 2018). Sequencing instrument: Illumina HiSeq 2000. TCR beta CDR3 regions were amplified from RNA transcripts for repertoire sequencing. HTBI primers and the Qiagen OneStep RT-PCR kit were used in a first-round RT-PCR, which was followed by a second-round multiplex PCR, size selection and purification. Starting from the raw public reads, TCRdb applied fastp trimming at Q25, assembled clones with MiXCR and retained in-frame beta chains. Rows with one shared CDR3 protein collapse into an entry with the most common genes and DNA. Here the sample has about 660,000 distinct CDR3 sequences; about 38% occur a single time. The top ten clonotypes cover over 2.5% of the sample. The sequencing input was peripheral blood. The origin of the receptors is an adult man with Graves' ophthalmopathy.

Notes on this clonotype: One junction end disagrees with the germline gene, perhaps due to a read error. The chain couples TRBV10-3 to TRBJ2-2; D is perhaps TRBD1 (8 bases). Germline CDR1 and CDR2: ENHRY and SYGVKD. The CDR3 has 15 residues. CDR3: CAISGKTGGGGEPFF. Here the CDR3 DNA reads TGTGCCATCAGTGGAAAAACAGGGGGGGGCGGGGAGCCGTTTTTT.

Of note for this clonotype: Germline and junction disagree at one end, which may indicate a read error. The V gene is TRBV5-1, the J gene TRBJ2-7, with D possibly TRBD2 on 5 matching bases. The CDR3 contains 14 residues. CDR1 is SGHRS, CDR2 YFSETQ, per germline. Here the CDR3 reads CASSSLGWAGELYF. In DNA, the CDR3 is TGCGCCAGCAGCTCTCTAGGTTGGGCCGGGGAGCTGTACTTC.

A single count supports this clonotype. This chain joins TRBV7-9 and TRBJ1-4; D unresolved. This CDR3 is 13 amino acids long. Germline V gene data show CDR1 as SEHNR and CDR2 as FQNEAQ (reference sequence). Trimming stripped 5 bases from V and 7 bases from J, with 11 bases between. CDR3 in amino acids: CASSPFGGEKLFF. CDR3 bases: TGTGCCAGCAGCCCGTTCGGAGGTGAAAAACTGTTTTTT.

This chain joins TRBV29-1 and TRBJ1-4, with D possibly being TRBD1 (6 bases). V was pared by 6 bases and J by 4 bases, with 12 bases between. The CDR3 sequence is 13 residues long. Germline CDR1 and CDR2: SQVTM and ANQGSEA. The DNA for the CDR3 is TGCAGCGTGGGGGGACACCTTAATGAAAAACTGTTTTTT. It specifies CSVGGHLNEKLFF. The whole variable domain, remainder taken from reference TRBV29-1 and TRBJ1-4, is SAVISQKPSRDICQRGTSLTIQCQVDSQVTMMFWYRQQPGQSLTLIATANQGSEATYESGFVIDKFPISRPNLTFSTLTVSNMSPEDSSIYLCSVGGHLNEKLFFGSGTQLSVL.

This clonotype was found many times. The gene calls are TRBV11-2 and TRBJ2-6; D remains ambiguous. Germline loops: CDR1 SGHAT, CDR2 FQNNGV. V was trimmed by 5 bases and J by 5 bases, leaving 7 bases between them. CDR3 length: 13 residues. The CDR3 is CASSPIWANVLTF. CDR3 sequence (DNA): TGTGCCAGCAGCCCGATCTGGGCCAACGTCCTGACTTTC.

This clonotype has ten or more counts. This chain links TRBV4-1 with TRBJ1-4, with 8 bases aligning to TRBD1. This CDR3 spans 16 amino acids. CDR1 and CDR2 (germline): MGHRA, YSYEKL. Unmatched junction bases numbered 6, after V lost 1 base and J lost 5 bases. Here the CDR3 DNA reads TGCGCCAGCAGCCAAGGGTCCGGGACAGGAAATGAAAAACTGTTTTTT. It is translated as CASSQGSGTGNEKLFF.

In this sample, this clonotype turned up many times. This chain uses TRBV7-2 with TRBJ2-7, with TRBD1 as a possible D gene (6 bases). The ends were cut back, 5 bases at V and 2 bases at J, with 22 bases in the middle. CDR1 is SGHTA and CDR2 is FQGNSA in the germline V gene. There are 17 residues in the CDR3. The CDR3 nucleotides read TGTGCCAGCAGCCTAGGCAGCCAGGGGAAAAGGGCCTACGAGCAGTACTTC. It is translated as CASSLGSQGKRAYEQYF.